The 10 T cell receptor beta chains given below trace back to one sample, sequenced in a study of CD8+ T cells in alopecia areata. Investigators isolated RNA and reverse transcribed it into cDNA to act as the sequencing template. Using immunoSEQ multiplex PCR, the repertoire was profiled, and TCRdb retains in-frame clones only, with some absent. This table holds roughly 200,000 clones, roughly 53% found once. Treatment of the sample: oral pan-JAK inhibitor, 5-10 mg twice daily. Here the sequenced sample was CD8+ T cells sorted from blood, taken at week 24, from a patient treated with tofacitinib. These receptors were collected from a human donor with alopecia areata.

The V gene is TRBV7-2, the J gene TRBJ2-3, with 9 bases identical to TRBD2. Losses at the gene ends were 4 bases for V and 2 bases for J; bases not matched to a gene: 7. Looked up from germline, CDR1 is SGHTA and CDR2 is FQGNSA. The CDR3 sequence is 16 residues long. The DNA for the CDR3 is TGTGCCAGCAGCTATGGCGGGGGGGGTCCCACAGATACGCAGTATTTT. This gives the protein CASSYGGGGPTDTQYF.

This clone has just one count. This chain uses TRBV7-9 with TRBJ2-1; 8 bases map to TRBD2. Germline-derived CDR1 and CDR2 are SEHNR and FQNEAQ (reference sequence). Losses at the gene ends were 3 bases for V and 9 bases for J; bases not matched to a gene: 16. The CDR3 is made up of 17 amino acids. The CDR3 coding sequence is TGTGCCAGCAGCTTGCAAAGGGGGACTAGATACCTGGGTGAGCAGTTCTTC. It translates to CASSLQRGTRYLGEQFF.

This chain links TRBV29-1 with TRBJ2-1; no firm D call. The length of the CDR3 is 10 residues. The germline CDR1 and CDR2 sequences are SQVTM and ANQGSEA. V lost 5 bases and J lost 7, with 6 bases in between. The CDR3: CSVLRNEQFF. DNA for the CDR3: TGCAGCGTTCTCAGAAATGAGCAGTTCTTC.

A few counts support this clone. The chain couples TRBV19 to TRBJ2-3; D unresolved. The CDR3 covers 13 residues. V shed 6 bases and J shed 6 bases, with 13 bases lying between them. From germline, CDR1 is LNHDA and CDR2 SQIVND (reference sequence). The CDR3 DNA sequence: TGTGCCAGTAGCACGGGCCTTGTTGATACGCAGTATTTT. Translation gives CASSTGLVDTQYF.

The chain recombines TRBV27 with TRBJ2-2; D gene unclear. The CDR3 covers 14 residues. Looked up from germline, CDR1 is MNHEY and CDR2 is SMNVEV (reference sequence). The germline V and J ends were trimmed by 5 bases and 4 bases, with 11 bases remaining between them. CDR3 sequence reads: CASSPVGGTGELFF. CDR3 nucleotides: TGTGCCAGCAGTCCCGTGGGTGGCACCGGGGAGCTGTTTTTT.

The chain carries TRBV4-2 and TRBJ2-3; a weak D match, TRBD2 (6 bases). The V end was cut by 3 bases, the J end by 2 bases, with 12 bases between. The CDR3 has 15 residues. Germline V lookup: CDR1 LGHNA, CDR2 YNFKEQ. CDR3 sequence (DNA): TGTGCCAGCAGCCAGGGGGGTGGGGCCACAGATACGCAGTATTTT. Translated: CASSQGGGATDTQYF.

CDR3 sequence: CASGLGGSGGINEQFF. The CDR3 region has the DNA TGTGCTAGTGGTTTGGGAGGTAGCGGGGGGATCAATGAGCAGTTCTTC. The chain employs TRBV12-5 and TRBJ2-1, with 10 bases aligning to TRBD2. The CDR3 extends over 16 amino acids. The junction had 6 bases not matched to a gene; V was cut back by 1 base and J by 6 bases. Germline V gene data show CDR1 as LGHNT and CDR2 as FRNRAP.

The J gene is TRBJ1-1, the V gene TRBV7-8; D might be TRBD1 (6 bases). The ends were cut back, 5 bases at V and 5 bases at J, with 15 bases in the middle. Per the germline V gene, CDR1 is SGHVS and CDR2 is FQNEAQ. This CDR3 is built from 14 residues. CDR3 residues: CASSAEGVWTEAFF. CDR3 nucleotides: TGTGCCAGCAGCGCCGAGGGGGTTTGGACTGAAGCTTTCTTT.

Concerning this clone itself: At one end, the junction sequence differs from germline, possibly due to a read error. The CDR3 loop is CASSAGDRGISGANVPTF. The CDR3 DNA reads as TGTGCCAGCAGCGCCGGGGACAGGGGTATCTCTGGGGCCAACGTCCCGACTTTC. The chain has TRBV11-2 and TRBJ2-6; 10 bases fit TRBD1. This CDR3 comprises 18 residues. Germline CDR1 SGHAT, CDR2 FQNNGV.

This chain joins TRBV13 and TRBJ2-7; D is undetermined. V lost 5 bases and J lost 2, with 16 bases in between. There are 15 residues in the CDR3. CDR1 PRHDT and CDR2 FYEKMQ come from the germline V gene (reference sequence). CDR3: CASSSPGRAAYEQYF. In DNA form, the CDR3 reads TGTGCCAGCAGCAGCCCGGGCCGCGCGGCCTACGAGCAGTACTTC.